Detailed here is one T cell receptor beta chain. The data were obtained in a study of blood T cell repertoires in COVID-19. Study-level information: Collection of acute and convalescent COVID-19 samples took place in the United States, Italy and Spain. Nucleic acid was either cDNA or gDNA, and it came from T cells, B-cell-depleted T cells, or PBMCs.

Germline loops: CDR1 SGHRS, CDR2 YFSETQ. This CDR3 spans 14 amino acids. V was cut by 5 bases and J by 1 base, with 12 bases left in between. Per the study methods: Reference gene primer amplification in the assay estimated nucleated cell counts. Profiling relied on immunoSEQ multiplex PCR, and the TCRdb table lists in-frame clones only, not all of them. The V and J calls and clone size come from that table; D and trimming were worked out from the DNA. The sample has roughly 40,000 clones, about 84% seen once. The chain combines TRBV5-1 with TRBJ1-1; D is perhaps TRBD1 (5 bases). Sequences were obtained from peripheral blood. The TCR sequence derives from a man older than 75 with active or convalescent COVID-19. The CDR3 loop is CASSPHTGNTEAFF. The DNA for the CDR3 is TGCGCCAGCAGTCCCCATACAGGGAACACTGAAGCTTTCTTT.